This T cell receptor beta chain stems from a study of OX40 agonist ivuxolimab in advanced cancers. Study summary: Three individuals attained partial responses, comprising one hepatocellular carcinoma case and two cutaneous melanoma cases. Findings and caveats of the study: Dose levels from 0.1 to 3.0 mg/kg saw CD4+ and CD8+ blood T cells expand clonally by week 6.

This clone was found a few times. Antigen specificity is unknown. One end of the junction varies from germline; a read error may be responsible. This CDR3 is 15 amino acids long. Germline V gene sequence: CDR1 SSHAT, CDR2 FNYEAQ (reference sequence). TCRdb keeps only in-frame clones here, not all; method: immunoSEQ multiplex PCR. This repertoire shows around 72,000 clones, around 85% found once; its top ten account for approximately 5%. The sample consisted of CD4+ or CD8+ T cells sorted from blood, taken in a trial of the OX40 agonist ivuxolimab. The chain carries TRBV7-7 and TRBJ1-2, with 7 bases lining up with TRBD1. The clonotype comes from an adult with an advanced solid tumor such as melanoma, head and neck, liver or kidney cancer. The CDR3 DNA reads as TGTGCTAGCAGGGGGACAGCCCAAACTAACTATGGCTACACCTTC. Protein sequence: CASRGTAQTNYGYTF.